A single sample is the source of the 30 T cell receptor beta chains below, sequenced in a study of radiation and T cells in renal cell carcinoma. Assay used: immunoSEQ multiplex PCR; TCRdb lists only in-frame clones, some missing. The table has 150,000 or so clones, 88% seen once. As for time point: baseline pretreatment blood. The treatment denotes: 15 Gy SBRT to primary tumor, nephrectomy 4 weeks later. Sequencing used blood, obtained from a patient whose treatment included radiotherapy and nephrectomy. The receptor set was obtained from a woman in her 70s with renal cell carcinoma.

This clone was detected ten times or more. CDR3 nucleotides: TGCGCCAGCACCCCCGGACAGGGATTGTTTGGCTACACCTTC. Its translation: CASTPGQGLFGYTF. V and J are TRBV4-3 and TRBJ1-2; 8 positions agree with TRBD1. The CDR3 consists of 14 residues. J lost 7 bases, V lost 7 bases, and 11 bases had no gene match. Looked up from germline, CDR1 is LGHNA and CDR2 is YSLEER.

This chain's CDR3 is CASSQGGPNTEAFF. In nucleotides, the CDR3 is TGCGCCAGCAGCCAAGGAGGGCCCAACACTGAAGCTTTCTTT. This chain links TRBV4-1 with TRBJ1-1; no firm D call. Looked up from germline, CDR1 is MGHRA and CDR2 is YSYEKL. The V end lost 1 base, the J end lost 2 bases, and 8 bases lay between the germline ends. This CDR3 contains 14 residues.

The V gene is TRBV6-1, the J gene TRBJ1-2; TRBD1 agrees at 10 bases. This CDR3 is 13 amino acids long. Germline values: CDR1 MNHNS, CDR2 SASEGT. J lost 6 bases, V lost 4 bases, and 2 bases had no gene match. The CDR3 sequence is CASSADRGDGYTF. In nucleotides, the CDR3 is TGTGCCAGCAGTGCGGACAGGGGGGATGGCTACACCTTC.

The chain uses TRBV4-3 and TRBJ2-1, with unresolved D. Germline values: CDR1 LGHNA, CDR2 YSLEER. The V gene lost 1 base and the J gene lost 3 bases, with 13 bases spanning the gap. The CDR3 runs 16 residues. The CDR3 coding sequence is TGCGCCAGCAGCCAAGGTTCAGCCGTCAGCTACAATGAGCAGTTCTTC. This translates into CASSQGSAVSYNEQFF.

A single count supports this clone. The DNA for the CDR3 is TGTGCCAGCACCGTCTCCGGGGTGGAAAAGCCCCAGCATTTT. As protein: CASTVSGVEKPQHF. This sequence joins TRBV2 and TRBJ1-5, with D unresolved. With 7 bases removed from V and 8 bases from J, the gap between germline ends came to 18 bases. The CDR3 extends over 14 amino acids. Germline CDR1 and CDR2: SNHLY and FYNNEI.

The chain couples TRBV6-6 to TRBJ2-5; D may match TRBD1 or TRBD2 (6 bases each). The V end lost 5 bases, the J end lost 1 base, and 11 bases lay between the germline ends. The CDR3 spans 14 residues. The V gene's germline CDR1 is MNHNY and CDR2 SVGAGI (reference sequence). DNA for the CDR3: TGTGCCAGCAGTCGACGGGGGCTCCAAGAGACCCAGTACTTC. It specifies CASSRRGLQETQYF.

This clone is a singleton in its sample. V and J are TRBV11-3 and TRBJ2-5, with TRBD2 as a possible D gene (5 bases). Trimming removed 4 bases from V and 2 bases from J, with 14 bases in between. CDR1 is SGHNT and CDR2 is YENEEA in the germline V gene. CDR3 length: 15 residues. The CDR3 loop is CASSSPTRVQETQYF. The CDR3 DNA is TGTGCCAGCAGCTCCCCGACGAGGGTACAAGAGACCCAGTACTTC.

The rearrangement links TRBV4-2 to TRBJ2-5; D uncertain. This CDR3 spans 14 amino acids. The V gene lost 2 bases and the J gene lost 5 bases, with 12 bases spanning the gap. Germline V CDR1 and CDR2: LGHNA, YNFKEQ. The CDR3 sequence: CASSQRALGETQYF. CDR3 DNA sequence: TGTGCCAGCAGCCAACGCGCCCTGGGGGAGACCCAGTACTTC.

This CDR3 reads CAWSVPGAIAKNIQYF. DNA of the CDR3: TGTGCCTGGAGTGTACCCGGGGCGATAGCCAAAAACATTCAGTACTTC. The V call is TRBV30, the J call TRBJ2-4, with D possibly called TRBD1 or TRBD2 (5 bases each). The germline V gene encodes CDR1 GTSNPN and CDR2 SVGIG (reference sequence). Trimming removed 0 bases at V and 0 bases at J, with 12 bases between. The CDR3 length is 16 residues.

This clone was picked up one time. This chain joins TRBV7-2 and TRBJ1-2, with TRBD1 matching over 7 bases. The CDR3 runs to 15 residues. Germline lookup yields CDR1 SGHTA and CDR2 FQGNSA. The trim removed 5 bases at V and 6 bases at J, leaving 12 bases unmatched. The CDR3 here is CASSGGTAPRDGYTF. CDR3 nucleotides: TGTGCCAGCAGCGGTGGGACAGCGCCCCGAGATGGCTACACCTTC.

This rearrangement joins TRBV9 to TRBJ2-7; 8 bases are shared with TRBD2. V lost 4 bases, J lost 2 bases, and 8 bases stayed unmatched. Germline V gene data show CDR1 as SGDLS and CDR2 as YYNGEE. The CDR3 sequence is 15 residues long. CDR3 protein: CASSKRGGTPYEQYF. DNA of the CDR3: TGTGCCAGCAGCAAGCGCGGGGGGACACCCTACGAGCAGTACTTC.

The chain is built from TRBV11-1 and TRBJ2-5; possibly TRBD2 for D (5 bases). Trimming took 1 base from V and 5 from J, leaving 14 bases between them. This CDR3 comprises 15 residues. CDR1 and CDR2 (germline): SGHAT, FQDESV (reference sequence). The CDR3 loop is CASSLGAGPGETQYF. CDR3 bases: TGTGCCAGCAGCTTAGGGGCGGGCCCTGGGGAGACCCAGTACTTC.

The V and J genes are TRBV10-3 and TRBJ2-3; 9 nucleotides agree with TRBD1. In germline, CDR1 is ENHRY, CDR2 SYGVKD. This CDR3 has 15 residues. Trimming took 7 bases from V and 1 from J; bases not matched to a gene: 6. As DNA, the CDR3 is TGTGCCATCAATCTCCGGGACAGGGGCACAGATACGCAGTATTTT. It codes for CAINLRDRGTDTQYF.

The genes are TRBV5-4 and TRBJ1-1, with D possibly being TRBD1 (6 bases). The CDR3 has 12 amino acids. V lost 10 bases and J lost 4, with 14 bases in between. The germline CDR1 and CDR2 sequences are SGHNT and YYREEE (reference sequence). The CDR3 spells CASKGGGTEAFF. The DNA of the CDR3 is TGTGCCTCAAAGGGGGGCGGCACTGAAGCTTTCTTT.

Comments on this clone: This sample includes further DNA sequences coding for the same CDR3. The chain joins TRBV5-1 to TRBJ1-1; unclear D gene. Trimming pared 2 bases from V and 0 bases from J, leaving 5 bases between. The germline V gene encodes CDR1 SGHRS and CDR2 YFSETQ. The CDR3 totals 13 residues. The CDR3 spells CASSFQMNTEAFF. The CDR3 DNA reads TGCGCCAGCAGCTTCCAGATGAACACTGAAGCTTTCTTT. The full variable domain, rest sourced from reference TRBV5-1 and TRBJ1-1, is KAGVTQTPRYLIKTRGQQVTLSCSPISGHRSVSWYQQTPGQGLQFLFEYFSETQRNKGNFPGRFSGRQFSNSRSEMNVSTLELGDSALYLCASSFQMNTEAFFGQGTRLTVV.

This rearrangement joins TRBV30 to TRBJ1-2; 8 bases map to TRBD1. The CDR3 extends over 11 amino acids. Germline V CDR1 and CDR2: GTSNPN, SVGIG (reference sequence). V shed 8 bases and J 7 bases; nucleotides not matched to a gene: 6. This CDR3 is CARGRGPGYTF. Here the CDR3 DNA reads TGTGCCCGGGGCAGGGGGCCTGGCTACACCTTC.

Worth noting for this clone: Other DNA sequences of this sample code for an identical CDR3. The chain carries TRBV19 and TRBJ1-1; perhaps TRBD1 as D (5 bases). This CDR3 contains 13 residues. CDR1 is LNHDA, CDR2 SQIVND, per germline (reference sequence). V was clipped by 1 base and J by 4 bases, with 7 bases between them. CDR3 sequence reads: CASSIAGGTEAFF. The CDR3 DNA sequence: TGTGCCAGTAGTATAGCCGGGGGCACTGAAGCTTTCTTT.

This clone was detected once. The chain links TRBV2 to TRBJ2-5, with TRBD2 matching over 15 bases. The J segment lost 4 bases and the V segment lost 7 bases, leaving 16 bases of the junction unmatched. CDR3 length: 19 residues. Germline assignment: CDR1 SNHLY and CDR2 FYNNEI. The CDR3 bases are TGTGCCAGCACCGGGGCGGGACTAGCGGGGGGCCGGGGTCCAGAGACCCAGTACTTC. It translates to CASTGAGLAGGRGPETQYF.

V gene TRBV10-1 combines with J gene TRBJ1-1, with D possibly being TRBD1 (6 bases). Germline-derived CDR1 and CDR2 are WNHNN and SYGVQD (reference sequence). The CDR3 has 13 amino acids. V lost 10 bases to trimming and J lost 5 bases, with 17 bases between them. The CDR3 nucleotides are TGCGCCATCCCAAGGACAGTGAGTACTGAAGCTTTCTTT. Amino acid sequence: CAIPRTVSTEAFF.

The CDR3 sequence: CASRPWTGGASIGPQHF. The CDR3 region has the DNA TGTGCCAGCAGACCCTGGACAGGGGGCGCATCTATCGGGCCCCAGCATTTT. The chain recombines TRBV28 with TRBJ1-5; 11 bases are a match to TRBD1. Germline V lookup: CDR1 MDHEN, CDR2 SYDVKM. The CDR3 is 17 amino acids. The trim removed 6 bases at V and 9 bases at J, leaving 16 bases unmatched.

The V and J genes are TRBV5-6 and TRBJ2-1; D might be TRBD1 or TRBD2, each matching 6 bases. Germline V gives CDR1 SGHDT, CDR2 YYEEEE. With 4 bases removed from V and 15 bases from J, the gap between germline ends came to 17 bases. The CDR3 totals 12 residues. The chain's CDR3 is CASSAGQLKGFF. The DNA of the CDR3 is TGTGCCAGCAGCGCGGGACAACTTAAGGGGTTCTTC.

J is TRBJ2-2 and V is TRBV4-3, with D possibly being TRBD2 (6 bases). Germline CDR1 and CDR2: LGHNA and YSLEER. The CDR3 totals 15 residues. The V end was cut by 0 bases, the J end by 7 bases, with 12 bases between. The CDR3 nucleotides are TGCGCCAGCAGCCAAGAAAATGTGGGGGGCGGGGAGCTGTTTTTT. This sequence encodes CASSQENVGGGELFF.

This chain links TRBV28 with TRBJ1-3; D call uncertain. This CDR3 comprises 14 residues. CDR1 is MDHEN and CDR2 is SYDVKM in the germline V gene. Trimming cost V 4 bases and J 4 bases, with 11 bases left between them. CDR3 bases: TGTGCCAGCAGTTCCCCGTCGACAGGAAACACCATATATTTT. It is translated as CASSSPSTGNTIYF.

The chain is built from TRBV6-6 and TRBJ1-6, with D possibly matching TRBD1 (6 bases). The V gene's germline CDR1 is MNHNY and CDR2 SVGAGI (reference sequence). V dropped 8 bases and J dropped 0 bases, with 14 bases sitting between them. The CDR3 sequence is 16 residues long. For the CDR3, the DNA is TGTGCCAGCGCCCCTAGGGGGGACTCCTATAATTCACCCCTCCACTTT. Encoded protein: CASAPRGDSYNSPLHF.

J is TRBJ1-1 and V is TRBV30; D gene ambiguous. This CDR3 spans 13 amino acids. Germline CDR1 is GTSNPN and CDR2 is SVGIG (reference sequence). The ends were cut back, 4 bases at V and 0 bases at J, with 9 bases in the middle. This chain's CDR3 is CAWTDNMNTEAFF. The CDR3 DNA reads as TGTGCCTGGACCGATAACATGAACACTGAAGCTTTCTTT.

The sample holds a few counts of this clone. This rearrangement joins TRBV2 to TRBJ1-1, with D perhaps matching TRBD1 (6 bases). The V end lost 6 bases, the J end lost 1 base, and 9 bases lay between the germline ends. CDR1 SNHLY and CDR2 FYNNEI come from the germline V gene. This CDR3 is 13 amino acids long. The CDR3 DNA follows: TGTGCCAGCAGGGCGACAGGGAACACTGAAGCTTTCTTT. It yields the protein CASRATGNTEAFF.

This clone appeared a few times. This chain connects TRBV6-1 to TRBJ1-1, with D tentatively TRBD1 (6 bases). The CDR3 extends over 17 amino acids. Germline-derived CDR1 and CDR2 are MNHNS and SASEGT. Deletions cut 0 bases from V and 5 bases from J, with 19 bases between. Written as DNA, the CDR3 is TGTGCCAGCAGTGAAGCGCAGGGTAGGGGGGCGCGGACTGAAGCTTTCTTT. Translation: CASSEAQGRGARTEAFF.

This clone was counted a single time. CDR3 residues: CASSLAGAGTTDTQYF. For the CDR3, the DNA is TGCGCCAGCAGCTTGGCCGGGGCAGGGACCACAGATACGCAGTATTTT. The rearrangement joins TRBV5-1 to TRBJ2-3; D possibly matches TRBD1 or TRBD2 (5 bases each). Deletions cut 0 bases from V and 2 bases from J, with 13 bases between. The CDR3 totals 16 residues. CDR1 is SGHRS and CDR2 is YFSETQ in the germline V gene.

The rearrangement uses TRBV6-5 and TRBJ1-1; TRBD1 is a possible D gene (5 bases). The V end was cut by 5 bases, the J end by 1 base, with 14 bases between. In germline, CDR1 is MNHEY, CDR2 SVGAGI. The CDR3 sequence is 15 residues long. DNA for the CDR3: TGTGCCAGCAGTACCCGGGGACGGGGGAACACTGAAGCTTTCTTT. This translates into CASSTRGRGNTEAFF.

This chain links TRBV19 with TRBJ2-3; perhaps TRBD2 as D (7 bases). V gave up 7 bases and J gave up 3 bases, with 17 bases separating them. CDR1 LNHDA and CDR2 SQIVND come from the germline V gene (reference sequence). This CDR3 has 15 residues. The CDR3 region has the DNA TGTGCCAGTACATCGGAGGGGGGGAGAACAGATACGCAGTATTTT. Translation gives CASTSEGGRTDTQYF.